The rows below give T cell receptor beta chains drawn from one sample of a study of blood T cells in healthy people across ages. TCRdb re-derived calls from the 5' RACE reads in MiXCR, one entry per CDR3 protein. This table has hundreds of thousands of distinct CDR3 sequences, roughly 60% appearing once. The sample comprised blood. The receptors shown here come from a young man in good health. Both conserved end residues are part of each CDR3. The order of the fields is CDR3 protein, V gene, J gene.

cdr3_aa: CASSEAHMGGGGYTF; v_call: TRBV2; j_call: TRBJ1-2
cdr3_aa: CASSLSAGGPQNIQYF; v_call: TRBV5-1; j_call: TRBJ2-4
cdr3_aa: CASSQDSGPDTQYF; v_call: TRBV4-3; j_call: TRBJ2-3
cdr3_aa: CASSFTWGSRVSMNTEAFF; v_call: TRBV5-1; j_call: TRBJ1-1
cdr3_aa: CASSVGTGPEQYF; v_call: TRBV9; j_call: TRBJ2-7
cdr3_aa: CAIRDRAGGAYEQYF; v_call: TRBV10-3; j_call: -
cdr3_aa: CASSARVQETQYF; v_call: TRBV7-2; j_call: TRBJ2-5
cdr3_aa: CSVQEPAQAFF; v_call: TRBV29-1; j_call: TRBJ1-1
cdr3_aa: CASSPGVLAKNIQYF; v_call: TRBV11-2; j_call: TRBJ2-4
cdr3_aa: CASSMTEGEQYF; v_call: TRBV5-1; j_call: TRBJ2-7
cdr3_aa: CSAMGGRSYTF; v_call: TRBV20-1; j_call: TRBJ1-2
cdr3_aa: CASSTPGPAGGTDTQYF; v_call: TRBV6-1; j_call: TRBJ2-3
cdr3_aa: CASSVWDHKTSGGYEQYF; v_call: TRBV5-1; j_call: TRBJ2-7
cdr3_aa: CASRLGLAGSNEQFF; v_call: TRBV7-2; j_call: TRBJ2-1
cdr3_aa: CSPSKMGLEQFF; v_call: TRBV20-1; j_call: TRBJ2-1
cdr3_aa: CAYEGLAGGWGTDTQYF; v_call: TRBV30; j_call: TRBJ2-3
cdr3_aa: CASSPSVNSPLHF; v_call: TRBV7-9; j_call: TRBJ1-6
cdr3_aa: CSVNPGYDGQFF; v_call: TRBV29-1; j_call: TRBJ2-1
cdr3_aa: CASSQSNQRGHEQYF; v_call: TRBV14; j_call: -
cdr3_aa: CASSVEENEQFF; v_call: TRBV9; j_call: TRBJ2-1
cdr3_aa: CASSLIPGQGKFF; v_call: TRBV6-5; j_call: TRBJ2-1
cdr3_aa: CASRWGLQEETQYF; v_call: TRBV12-3/TRBV12-4; j_call: TRBJ2-5
cdr3_aa: CSAPGTGSQETQYF; v_call: TRBV20-1; j_call: TRBJ2-5
cdr3_aa: CASSLDGDSNQPQHF; v_call: TRBV7-2; j_call: TRBJ1-5
cdr3_aa: CASSIREARGTQYF; v_call: TRBV19; j_call: TRBJ2-3
cdr3_aa: CAISEPRTGRNEQFF; v_call: TRBV10-3; j_call: TRBJ2-1
cdr3_aa: CSAREHEQYF; v_call: TRBV20-1; j_call: -
cdr3_aa: CATSRDQSGTGAFYEQYF; v_call: TRBV15; j_call: TRBJ2-7
cdr3_aa: CSALRRRTYEQYF; v_call: TRBV20-1; j_call: TRBJ2-7
cdr3_aa: CSADLPREYGIQYF; v_call: TRBV20-1; j_call: TRBJ2-4
cdr3_aa: CSASRGGDTDTQYF; v_call: TRBV20-1; j_call: TRBJ2-3